The T cell receptor beta chain under discussion was sequenced for a study of OX40 agonist ivuxolimab in advanced cancers. Study-level background: Those treated in dose escalation had hepatocellular carcinoma, melanoma, renal cell cancer or head and neck cancer. Three patients had partial responses: one hepatocellular carcinoma, two cutaneous melanoma.

The method was immunoSEQ multiplex PCR; TCRdb's version includes in-frame clones alone and lacks a portion of them. Altogether about 100,000 clones are present, 75% to 95% being singletons, with the ten largest covering about 0.49%. Germline V gives CDR1 MDHEN, CDR2 SYDVKM. The CDR3 loop spans 15 amino acids. The V segment lost 6 bases and the J segment 6 bases; nucleotides outside the gene matches: 9. This chain joins TRBV28 and TRBJ1-5; 9 bases map to TRBD1. Specimen: CD4+ or CD8+ T cells sorted from blood, collected in a trial of the OX40 agonist ivuxolimab. The receptor comes from an adult with an advanced solid tumor such as melanoma, head and neck, liver or kidney cancer. For the CDR3, the DNA is TGTGCCAGCAGCGGACAGGGGATCGGAAGTCAGCCCCAGCATTTT. It translates to CASSGQGIGSQPQHF.